The 23 T cell receptor beta chains in this list originate from one sample, sequenced in a study of response to subunit inactivated influenza vaccine. MiXCR, run by TCRdb on the RT-PCR reads, gives a single entry per CDR3 protein. The top ten clones hold approximately 10% of a sample with 650,000 to 700,000 distinct CDR3 sequences, 15% to 19% of them seen once. The starting material was PBMCs from blood, obtained about 11 days after vaccination. The receptors shown here come from a man aged 45-60 years who received an inactivated influenza vaccine.

There are many counts of this clonotype. The V call is TRBV5-1, the J call TRBJ2-1, with TRBD2 matching 13 bases. From germline, CDR1 is SGHRS and CDR2 YFSETQ. This CDR3 is built from 17 residues. V lost 4 bases to trimming and J lost 5 bases; unmatched junction nucleotides: 9. The CDR3 nucleotides read TGCGCCAGCAGCCGAGGGACTAGCGGGATGTATAACAATGAGCAGTTCTTC. Protein sequence: CASSRGTSGMYNNEQFF.

This clonotype was counted between two and nine times. The rearrangement joins TRBV25-1 to TRBJ1-6; 10 bases are a match to TRBD1. Trimming at V came to 10 bases and at J to 7 bases, leaving 4 bases not matched to a gene. CDR1 is MGHDK, CDR2 SYGVNS, per germline. CDR3 size: 13 residues. The chain's CDR3 is CATRDRGNSPLHF. As DNA, the CDR3 is TGTGCCACCCGGGACAGGGGCAATTCACCCCTCCACTTT. Complete variable domain (other parts from reference TRBV25-1 and TRBJ1-6): EADIYQTPRYLVIGTGKKITLECSQTMGHDKMYWYQQDPGMELHLIHYSYGVNSTEKGDLSSESTVSRIRTEHFPLTLESARPSHTSQYLCATRDRGNSPLHFGNGTRLTVT.

This clonotype was seen more than once but under ten times. The chain is built from TRBV10-3 and TRBJ1-5; TRBD1 matches 8 bases. Germline V gene sequence: CDR1 ENHRY, CDR2 SYGVKD. J gave up 2 bases and V 2 bases, and 2 bases lay outside the gene matches. This CDR3 is built from 15 residues. CDR3 region: CAISETDRGNQPQHF. The CDR3 DNA is TGTGCCATCAGTGAGACGGACAGGGGCAATCAGCCCCAGCATTTT.

This clonotype was seen repeatedly, ten times or more. The V call is TRBV20-1, the J call TRBJ2-3; TRBD1 or TRBD2 may be the D gene (5 bases each). The CDR3 sequence is 15 residues long. Trimming removed 0 bases from V and 3 bases from J, with 13 bases in between. CDR1 is DFQATT and CDR2 is SNEGSKA in the germline V gene (reference sequence). CDR3 sequence: CSARDESGRTDTQYF. The DNA for the CDR3 is TGCAGTGCTAGAGATGAATCGGGGCGGACAGATACGCAGTATTTT.

This clonotype has a handful of counts. This chain uses TRBV4-1 with TRBJ1-2, with a weak D call TRBD1 (5 bases). V was pared by 4 bases and J by 8 bases, with 17 bases between. This CDR3 spans 14 amino acids. Germline V lookup: CDR1 MGHRA, CDR2 YSYEKL. CDR3 sequence: CASSRLDRRLGYTF. The CDR3 nucleotides are TGCGCCAGCAGCCGATTAGACAGAAGACTGGGCTACACCTTC.

This chain uses TRBV6-2 or TRBV6-3 with TRBJ2-7; the match to TRBD1 covers 10 bases. Looked up from germline, CDR1 is MNHEY and CDR2 is SVGEGT. The CDR3 is made up of 13 amino acids. With V trimmed by 2 bases and J by 6 bases, 1 base remained unmatched. The CDR3 DNA reads TGTGCCAGCAGTTACCGGACAGGGGGCGAGCAGTACTTC. Translating it yields CASSYRTGGEQYF.

The chain couples TRBV12-3 or TRBV12-4 to TRBJ2-4; D possibly corresponds to TRBD2 (6 bases). The V gene lost 1 base and the J gene lost 9 bases, with 16 bases spanning the gap. The CDR3 covers 15 residues. CDR3 in DNA: TGTGCCAGCAGTTTAGGTGGAGGGCAGGTTGGCATTCAGTACTTC. Translation: CASSLGGGQVGIQYF.

The chain couples TRBV4-3 to TRBJ2-7; TRBD1 matches 8 bases. Germline CDR1 is LGHNA and CDR2 is YSLEER. V lost 0 bases and J lost 5; bases outside the gene matches: 6. The CDR3 has 15 residues. The CDR3 here is CASSQDLRGLHEQYF. In DNA, the CDR3 is TGCGCCAGCAGCCAAGATCTCAGGGGGCTTCACGAGCAGTACTTC.

V is TRBV20-1 and J is TRBJ2-1, with TRBD2 as a possible D gene (5 bases). The CDR3 runs 13 residues. The germline V gene encodes CDR1 DFQATT and CDR2 SNEGSKA (reference sequence). V shed 6 bases and J shed 8 bases, with 17 bases lying between them. CDR3 in DNA: TGCAGTGCCGAGGGAGCAACTTCCGATGAGCAGTTCTTC. Protein sequence: CSAEGATSDEQFF.

The rearrangement joins TRBV3-1 to TRBJ1-5, with D perhaps matching TRBD1 (5 bases). Deletions cut 2 bases from V and 7 bases from J, with 9 bases between. This CDR3 has 13 amino acids. The germline V gene encodes CDR1 LGHDT and CDR2 YNNKEL (reference sequence). The CDR3 sequence is CASSQRGGQPQHF. The CDR3 DNA sequence: TGTGCCAGCAGCCAAAGGGGCGGCCAGCCCCAGCATTTT.

This clonotype was detected ten times or more. The chain carries TRBV29-1 and TRBJ2-1, with D unclear. Trimming took off 7 bases at V and 5 bases at J, with 9 bases between the two ends. Germline V gene lookup returns CDR1 SQVTM and CDR2 ANQGSEA. The CDR3 covers 11 residues. Here the CDR3 DNA reads TGCAGCGCAACAGAGAACAATGAGCAGTTCTTC. Amino acid sequence: CSATENNEQFF.

With respect to this clonotype: Relative to the germline gene, one junction end is altered; a read error may explain this. The CDR3: CAISRGIVYEQYF. The CDR3, as DNA: TGTGCCATCAGCCGCGGGATCGTCTACGAGCAGTACTTC. The chain links TRBV5-5 to TRBJ2-7, with a tentative D call TRBD2 (6 bases). Germline loops: CDR1 SGHKS, CDR2 YYEKEE (reference sequence). The CDR3 is made up of 13 amino acids.

This clonotype showed up just a few times. This sequence joins TRBV12-3 or TRBV12-4 and TRBJ2-3; the match to TRBD2 covers 7 bases. After removal of 4 bases from V and 8 bases from J, the junction contained 12 bases not matched to a gene. The CDR3 runs 15 residues. The CDR3 DNA sequence: TGTGCCAGCAGTTCAGATAGCGGGCCGTTGGGTACGCAGTATTTT. Encoded protein: CASSSDSGPLGTQYF.

The genes are TRBV11-3 and TRBJ1-5, with unresolved D. The germline V gene has CDR1 SGHNT and CDR2 YENEEA. Trimming took 0 bases from V and 11 from J, leaving 11 bases between them. The CDR3 has 13 amino acids. This CDR3 is CASSLDRTKSQHF. CDR3 nucleotide sequence: TGTGCCAGCAGCTTAGATCGGACCAAATCCCAGCATTTT. Filled out from reference TRBV11-3 and TRBJ1-5, the complete variable domain reads EAGVVQSPRYKIIEKKQPVAFWCNPISGHNTLYWYLQNLGQGPELLIRYENEEAVDDSQLPKDRFSAERLKGVDSTLKIQPAELGDSAVYLCASSLDRTKSQHFGDGTRLSIL.

The chain recombines TRBV20-1 with TRBJ1-5; tentative D call: TRBD1 (5 bases). V lost 7 bases and J 5 bases, leaving 18 bases between the germline ends. In germline, CDR1 is DFQATT, CDR2 SNEGSKA (reference sequence). The CDR3 spans 14 residues. CDR3 region: CSVRSRGSYQPQHF. CDR3 sequence (DNA): TGCAGTGTTCGGAGTCGGGGCTCTTATCAGCCCCAGCATTTT.

The chain has TRBV29-1 and TRBJ2-3; D possibly matches TRBD1 or TRBD2 (6 bases each). Trimming cost V 6 bases and J 1 base, with 11 bases left between them. The CDR3 loop spans 13 amino acids. CDR1 and CDR2 (germline): SQVTM, ANQGSEA. In DNA form, the CDR3 reads TGCAGCGTCGTGGAGGGGGGCACAGATACGCAGTATTTT. Its protein product is CSVVEGGTDTQYF.

This clonotype has only a few counts. V usage is TRBV7-9 and J usage is TRBJ2-7, with TRBD2 matching over 11 bases. The CDR3 runs 16 residues. With 6 bases clipped from V and 1 base from J, the junction kept 8 bases outside the gene matches. Germline V CDR1 and CDR2: SEHNR, FQNEAQ (reference sequence). The CDR3: CASRRDGTSGSYEQYF. The CDR3 DNA sequence: TGTGCCAGCAGGCGAGACGGGACTAGCGGATCCTACGAGCAGTACTTC.

The rearrangement links TRBV5-1 to TRBJ2-3; D is perhaps TRBD2 (7 bases). The V and J ends lost 0 bases and 6 bases respectively, with 14 bases between them. The CDR3 loop spans 15 amino acids. Germline V gives CDR1 SGHRS, CDR2 YFSETQ. This CDR3 reads CASSLESGGWDTQYF. CDR3 nucleotides: TGCGCCAGCAGCTTGGAATCGGGGGGCTGGGATACGCAGTATTTT.

This clonotype occurred a few times. The chain uses TRBV10-3 and TRBJ1-1; the D is unclear. The CDR3 totals 11 residues. The V gene's germline CDR1 is ENHRY and CDR2 SYGVKD. Trimming stripped 2 bases from V and 10 bases from J, with 8 bases between. This CDR3 reads CAISEGERAFF. CDR3 sequence (DNA): TGTGCCATCAGTGAGGGGGAAAGAGCTTTCTTT.

This chain links TRBV20-1 with TRBJ1-4; 8 bases align to TRBD1. V lost 1 base, J lost 1 base, and 8 bases stayed unmatched. CDR1 is DFQATT, CDR2 SNEGSKA, per germline (reference sequence). CDR3 length equals 17 residues. The CDR3 sequence is CSARAQGGTGTNEKLFF. CDR3 DNA: TGCAGTGCTAGAGCACAGGGGGGAACTGGAACTAATGAAAAACTGTTTTTT.

This clonotype occurred a few times. DNA of the CDR3: TGCGCCAGCAGCTTGGCGAGCCTATCTAACTATGGCTACACCTTC. Translation: CASSLASLSNYGYTF. The chain carries TRBV5-1 and TRBJ1-2; D uncertain. The CDR3 runs 15 residues. CDR1 and CDR2 (germline): SGHRS, YFSETQ. The ends were cut back, 0 bases at V and 0 bases at J, with 9 bases in the middle.

This chain connects TRBV7-2 to TRBJ2-2, with 9 bases aligning to TRBD2. The CDR3 sequence is 16 residues long. V dropped 1 base and J dropped 5; count of bases not matched to a gene: 5. The germline CDR1 and CDR2 sequences are SGHTA and FQGNSA. CDR3 amino acids: CASSLVRLAGTGELFF. The CDR3 DNA sequence: TGTGCCAGCAGCTTAGTAAGGCTAGCGGGAACCGGGGAGCTGTTTTTT. Based on the CDR3 plus reference TRBV7-2 and TRBJ2-2, the full variable domain is GAGVSQSPSNKVTEKGKDVELRCDPISGHTALYWYRQSLGQGLEFLIYFQGNSAPDKSGLPSDRFSAERTGGSVSTLTIQRTQQEDSAVYLCASSLVRLAGTGELFFGEGSRLTVL.

The chain recombines TRBV24-1 with TRBJ1-2; D call uncertain. The CDR3 is made up of 12 amino acids. CDR1 is KGHDR and CDR2 is SFDVKD in the germline V gene. V lost 4 bases to trimming and J lost 8 bases, with 10 bases between them. The CDR3 spells CATSDPASGYTF. DNA for the CDR3: TGTGCCACCAGTGACCCAGCCTCAGGCTACACCTTC.